This entry lists 17 T cell receptor beta chains sequenced from one sample in a study of T cell repertoires in cytomegalovirus infection. TCRdb re-called the reads with MiXCR, one entry per CDR3 protein. The sample yields about 490,000 distinct CDR3 sequences, about 15% seen once. The sample comprised CD8+ T cells from PBMCs. These receptors came from a human donor in good health (CMV status not recorded). Some clones in this sample may be carry-over from other donors' samples.

This clonotype was picked up many times. The genes are TRBV29-1 and TRBJ1-2; D unclear. V was trimmed by 4 bases and J by 3 bases, leaving 18 bases between them. This CDR3 spans 15 amino acids. The V gene's germline CDR1 is SQVTM and CDR2 ANQGSEA. Here the CDR3 reads CSVAVRDPGDYGYTF. Written as DNA, the CDR3 is TGCAGCGTTGCTGTCCGAGACCCTGGTGACTATGGCTACACCTTC. Full variable domain (outside the CDR3, taken from reference TRBV29-1 and TRBJ1-2): SAVISQKPSRDICQRGTSLTIQCQVDSQVTMMFWYRQQPGQSLTLIATANQGSEATYESGFVIDKFPISRPNLTFSTLTVSNMSPEDSSIYLCSVAVRDPGDYGYTFGSGTRLTVV.

The genes are TRBV28 and TRBJ2-3; 11 nucleotides align to TRBD2. CDR1 and CDR2 (germline): MDHEN, SYDVKM. The V gene end was trimmed by 11 bases and the J gene end by 6 bases; junction bases not matched to a gene: 13. The CDR3 consists of 15 residues. The CDR3 loop is CAASRASGRQDTQYF. CDR3 nucleotide sequence: TGTGCCGCCTCGCGGGCTAGCGGGAGGCAGGATACGCAGTATTTT.

This clonotype was found many times. The gene calls are TRBV4-1 and TRBJ1-5; D unresolved. The germline V gene has CDR1 MGHRA and CDR2 YSYEKL. CDR3 length: 16 residues. Trimming removed 3 bases from V and 2 bases from J, with 14 bases in between. The CDR3 region has the DNA TGCGCCAGCAGCCAGAGGTGGGATAGGCGCAATCAGCCCCAGCATTTT. It is translated as CASSQRWDRRNQPQHF.

This clonotype has just a few counts. This rearrangement joins TRBV28 to TRBJ1-6; D remains ambiguous. The germline V gene encodes CDR1 MDHEN and CDR2 SYDVKM. The CDR3 extends over 13 amino acids. Trimming pared 2 bases from V and 10 bases from J, leaving 9 bases between. CDR3 coding DNA: TGTGCCAGCAGTTTAAACGTTGAGTCACCCCTCCACTTT. Amino acid sequence: CASSLNVESPLHF.

This clonotype was picked up many times. This sequence joins TRBV7-7 and TRBJ2-3; a weak D match, TRBD2 (6 bases). There are 14 residues in the CDR3. Germline V lookup: CDR1 SSHAT, CDR2 FNYEAQ (reference sequence). V was pared by 5 bases and J by 6 bases, with 15 bases between. The chain's CDR3 is CASSLGPGEDTQYF. As DNA, the CDR3 is TGTGCCAGCAGCCTGGGGCCGGGGGAGGATACGCAGTATTTT.

This clonotype was counted between two and nine times. The V call is TRBV6-6, the J call TRBJ1-5; the D is unclear. The V end lost 6 bases, the J end lost 0 bases, and 9 bases lay between the germline ends. The CDR3 is made up of 14 amino acids. Germline CDR1 is MNHNY and CDR2 is SVGAGI (reference sequence). CDR3 amino acids: CASRGDYSNQPQHF. CDR3 nucleotide sequence: TGTGCCAGCAGGGGCGATTATAGCAATCAGCCCCAGCATTTT.

This clonotype was recorded many times. The V and J genes are TRBV5-4 and TRBJ2-1; 13 positions match TRBD2. Germline lookup yields CDR1 SGHNT and CDR2 YYREEE (reference sequence). V lost 2 bases and J lost 5; bases outside the gene matches: 7. This CDR3 has 17 residues. CDR3 nucleotides: TGTGCCAGCAGCTTATGGACTAGCGGGGGCCCACACAATGAGCAGTTCTTC. It is translated as CASSLWTSGGPHNEQFF.

The table lists this clonotype with many counts. V gene TRBV7-2 combines with J gene TRBJ1-2; D is ambiguous. Trimming stripped 1 base from V and 6 bases from J, with 12 bases between. The CDR3 is 14 amino acids. Germline V gives CDR1 SGHTA, CDR2 FQGNSA. The CDR3 DNA is TGTGCCAGCAGCTTAGAGGGTATATTCAATGGCTACACCTTC. This gives the protein CASSLEGIFNGYTF.

The chain recombines TRBV29-1 with TRBJ2-6, with D unresolved. CDR3 length: 15 residues. Germline CDR1 and CDR2: SQVTM and ANQGSEA. V was shortened by 7 bases and J by 1 base, with 14 bases between the two germline ends. The CDR3 protein is CSAETQKSGANVLTF. The CDR3 coding sequence is TGCAGCGCCGAAACTCAAAAGTCTGGGGCCAACGTCCTGACTTTC.

The chain employs TRBV12-3 or TRBV12-4 and TRBJ2-5; D ambiguous. This CDR3 region has 15 residues. V lost 5 bases to trimming and J lost 4 bases, with 17 bases between them. Here the CDR3 DNA reads TGTGCCAGCAGTCAAAGACCGAAACTCTCAGAGACCCAGTACTTC. This encodes CASSQRPKLSETQYF.

This clonotype was observed many times. This chain joins TRBV6-5 and TRBJ1-3; 8 bases match TRBD1. Unmatched junction bases numbered 9, after V lost 3 bases and J lost 2 bases. The CDR3 has 17 residues. The germline V gene has CDR1 MNHEY and CDR2 SVGAGI. This CDR3 reads CASSYLGQGVAGNTIYF. For the CDR3, the DNA is TGTGCCAGCAGTTATCTCGGACAGGGAGTCGCTGGAAACACCATATATTTT.

This clonotype has at least ten counts. V gene TRBV7-9 combines with J gene TRBJ1-1; TRBD1 matches 8 bases. V shed 5 bases, J shed 5 bases, and the junction held 10 bases outside the gene matches. The germline CDR1 and CDR2 sequences are SEHNR and FQNEAQ (reference sequence). The CDR3 is 15 amino acids. The CDR3 nucleotides are TGTGCCAGCAGCCCGCCGGGGACAGGACGGACTGAAGCTTTCTTT. It translates to CASSPPGTGRTEAFF.

This clonotype was observed many times. The rearrangement links TRBV14 to TRBJ1-4; 10 nucleotides line up with TRBD1. Per germline, CDR1 SGHDN and CDR2 FVKESK. The CDR3 is 13 amino acids. The ends lost 3 bases at V and 8 bases at J; junction bases unmatched: 0. CDR3 nucleotides: TGTGCCAGCAGCCAGGGACAGGGGGAAAAACTGTTTTTT. This encodes CASSQGQGEKLFF. Full variable domain (missing parts from reference TRBV14 and TRBJ1-4): EAGVTQFPSHSVIEKGQTVTLRCDPISGHDNLYWYRRVMGKEIKFLLHFVKESKQDESGMPNNRFLAERTGGTYSTLKVQPAELEDSGVYFCASSQGQGEKLFFGSGTQLSVL.

This clonotype occurred a few times. The chain is built from TRBV7-9 and TRBJ2-5; D might be TRBD2 (5 bases). The CDR3 contains 14 residues. V lost 4 bases to trimming and J lost 5 bases, with 14 bases between them. CDR1 is SEHNR, CDR2 FQNEAQ, per germline (reference sequence). The CDR3 loop reads CASSSEVMLETQYF. For the CDR3, the DNA is TGTGCCAGCAGCTCGGAGGTAATGTTGGAGACCCAGTACTTC.

For the CDR3, the DNA is TGTGCCAGCAGCCCGCGTCGTCTTAGGGGGAACACTGAAGCTTTCTTT. Amino acid sequence: CASSPRRLRGNTEAFF. This chain connects TRBV5-6 to TRBJ1-1; D possibly corresponds to TRBD1 (5 bases). The CDR3 totals 16 residues. With 4 bases removed from V and 1 base from J, the gap between germline ends came to 17 bases. Germline-derived CDR1 and CDR2 are SGHDT and YYEEEE. Complete variable domain (other parts from reference TRBV5-6 and TRBJ1-1): DAGVTQSPTHLIKTRGQQVTLRCSPKSGHDTVSWYQQALGQGPQFIFQYYEEEERQRGNFPDRFSGHQFPNYSSELNVNALLLGDSALYLCASSPRRLRGNTEAFFGQGTRLTVV.

The chain couples TRBV19 to TRBJ2-7; 9 nucleotides agree with TRBD2. The V gene's germline CDR1 is LNHDA and CDR2 SQIVND (reference sequence). The V and J ends lost 4 bases and 3 bases, in that order; junction bases with no gene match: 7. The CDR3 contains 15 residues. The CDR3 protein is CASSTSGGGGYEQYF. The DNA of the CDR3 is TGTGCCAGTAGTACCTCGGGCGGGGGGGGCTACGAGCAGTACTTC.

This clonotype has more than one count but fewer than ten. Given a much more abundant clone one base away, this may be a read error. This rearrangement joins TRBV12-5 to TRBJ2-7; D remains ambiguous. Germline CDR1 is LGHNT and CDR2 is FRNRAP. V was clipped by 2 bases and J by 4 bases, with 12 bases between them. The CDR3 extends over 14 amino acids. The chain's CDR3 is CASGLPLLGYEQYF. In DNA, the CDR3 is TGTGCTAGTGGTTTGCCACTTCTTGGGTACGAGCAGTACTTC.